Listed here are 10 T cell receptor beta chains from one sample, sequenced in a study of blood T cell repertoires in COVID-19. TCRdb's table, derived via immunoSEQ multiplex PCR, lists solely in-frame clones and lacks some. The table includes approximately 150,000 clones, roughly 88% detected once. The source material was peripheral blood. Receptor source: a man between 65 and 85 years old with acute or convalescent COVID-19.

This clone was detected only once. The chain employs TRBV7-9 and TRBJ1-1; 8 nucleotides align to TRBD1. The CDR3 is made up of 15 amino acids. Germline CDR1 reads SEHNR; CDR2 reads FQNEAQ (reference sequence). V lost 5 bases, J lost 2 bases, and 7 bases stayed unmatched. CDR3 sequence reads: CASSILQGENTEAFF. In DNA, the CDR3 is TGTGCCAGCAGCATCTTACAGGGGGAAAACACTGAAGCTTTCTTT.

This clone appeared a single time. The chain combines TRBV28 with TRBJ1-2, with D possibly being TRBD1 (5 bases). The CDR3 extends over 14 amino acids. With 4 bases removed from V and 4 bases from J, the gap between germline ends came to 13 bases. The V gene's germline CDR1 is MDHEN and CDR2 SYDVKM. Here the CDR3 DNA reads TGTGCCAGCAGTTCACAGGTGTCGTTCTATGGCTACACCTTC. It specifies CASSSQVSFYGYTF.

The chain links TRBV19 to TRBJ1-1; TRBD1 aligns across 10 bases. This CDR3 comprises 16 residues. CDR1 LNHDA and CDR2 SQIVND come from the germline V gene (reference sequence). J gave up 4 bases and V 1 base, and 6 bases lay outside the gene matches. CDR3 in amino acids: CASSIGGRTGGTEAFF. As DNA, the CDR3 is TGTGCCAGTAGTATAGGTGGTAGGACAGGGGGCACTGAAGCTTTCTTT.

This clone has just a few counts. The gene calls are TRBV20-1 and TRBJ2-3; 7 nucleotides line up with TRBD2. Germline CDR1 DFQATT, CDR2 SNEGSKA (reference sequence). Unmatched junction bases numbered 3, after V lost 2 bases and J lost 10 bases. The CDR3 is made up of 11 amino acids. CDR3 in amino acids: CSARRAGAQYF. The CDR3 bases are TGCAGTGCTAGACGGGCGGGGGCGCAGTATTTT.

The J gene is TRBJ2-2, the V gene TRBV24-1, with 12 bases identical to TRBD1. From germline, CDR1 is KGHDR and CDR2 SFDVKD. This CDR3 is 17 amino acids long. Losses at the gene ends were 4 bases for V and 4 bases for J; bases not matched to a gene: 6. The CDR3 nucleotides read TGTGCCACCAGTGACTCGGGACAGGGGGCGACCACCGGGGAGCTGTTTTTT. Its protein product is CATSDSGQGATTGELFF.

The sample holds one count of this clone. The genes are TRBV11-2 and TRBJ1-4; 7 nucleotides line up with TRBD1. The CDR3 has 13 amino acids. The V and J ends lost 4 bases and 8 bases, in that order; junction bases with no gene match: 4. Looked up from germline, CDR1 is SGHAT and CDR2 is FQNNGV. The CDR3 nucleotides read TGTGCCAGCAGCTCTCAACAGGGGGAAAAACTGTTTTTT. This codes for CASSSQQGEKLFF.

The chain links TRBV5-1 to TRBJ1-1, with 7 bases matching TRBD1. The CDR3 consists of 15 residues. Germline V gene sequence: CDR1 SGHRS, CDR2 YFSETQ. V lost 0 bases, J lost 11 bases, and 13 bases stayed unmatched. CDR3 DNA: TGCGCCAGCAGCTTGGCCCAGGGACAGACCCTCATGGCTTTCTTT. Translating it yields CASSLAQGQTLMAFF.

The chain couples TRBV5-1 to TRBJ1-1, with 7 bases that match TRBD1. Germline V gene lookup returns CDR1 SGHRS and CDR2 YFSETQ. J gave up 4 bases and V 2 bases, and 2 bases lay outside the gene matches. The CDR3 contains 13 residues. The DNA of the CDR3 is TGCGCCAGCAGCTTCGACAGGGTCACTGAAGCTTTCTTT. It encodes CASSFDRVTEAFF.

CDR3 loop: CAISEIGGHYGYTF. In nucleotides, the CDR3 is TGTGCCATCAGTGAAATAGGGGGTCACTATGGCTACACCTTC. This chain uses TRBV10-3 with TRBJ1-2; TRBD1 might be the D (6 bases). The CDR3 runs 14 residues. Germline values: CDR1 ENHRY, CDR2 SYGVKD. The V end lost 3 bases, the J end lost 3 bases, and 11 bases lay between the germline ends.

This clone was detected once. The genes are TRBV7-9 and TRBJ2-3; 12 nucleotides line up with TRBD2. The V segment lost 4 bases and the J segment 6 bases; nucleotides outside the gene matches: 8. CDR1 and CDR2 from the germline V gene are SEHNR and FQNEAQ (reference sequence). The CDR3 consists of 16 residues. Here the CDR3 reads CASSSGLAGSGDTQYF. CDR3 nucleotide sequence: TGTGCCAGCAGCTCCGGACTAGCGGGATCGGGTGATACGCAGTATTTT.